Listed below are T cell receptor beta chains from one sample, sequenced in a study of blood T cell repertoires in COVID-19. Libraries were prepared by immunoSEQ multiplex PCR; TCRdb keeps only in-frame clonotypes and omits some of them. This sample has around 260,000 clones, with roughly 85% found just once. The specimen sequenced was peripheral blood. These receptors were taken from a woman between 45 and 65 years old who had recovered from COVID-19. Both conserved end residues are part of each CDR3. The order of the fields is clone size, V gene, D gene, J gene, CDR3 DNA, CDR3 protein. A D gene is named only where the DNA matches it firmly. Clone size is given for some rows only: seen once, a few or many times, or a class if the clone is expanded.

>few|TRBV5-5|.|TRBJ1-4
TGTGCCAGCAGCTTACAGGGTGTGTCAACTAATGAAAAACTGTTTTTT
CASSLQGVSTNEKLFF
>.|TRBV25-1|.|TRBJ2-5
TGTGCCAGCAGTGAATATAGGCCGGGAGAGACCCAGTACTTC
CASSEYRPGETQYF
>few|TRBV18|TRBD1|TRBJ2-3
TGTGCCAGCTCACGGAGGACAGGGAGCACCACAGATACGCAGTATTTT
CASSRRTGSTTDTQYF
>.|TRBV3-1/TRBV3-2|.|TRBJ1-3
TGTGCCAGCAGCCCGCGGGTTAGAAACTCTGGAAACACCATATATTTT
CASSPRVRNSGNTIYF
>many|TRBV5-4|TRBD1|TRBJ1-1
TGTGCCAGCAGCTGGACAGGGGGGAACACTGAAGCTTTCTTT
CASSWTGGNTEAFF
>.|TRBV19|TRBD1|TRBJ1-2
TGTGCCAGTAGAGGGGGCTCGGGATATGGCTACACCTTC
CASRGGSGYGYTF
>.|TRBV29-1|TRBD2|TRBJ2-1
TGCAGCGTTGACCCCACTAGCGGGAGTGGCAATGAGCAGTTCTTC
CSVDPTSGSGNEQFF
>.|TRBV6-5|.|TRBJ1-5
TGTGCCAGCAACAGGGTTAGGGATCAGCCCCAGCATTTT
CASNRVRDQPQHF
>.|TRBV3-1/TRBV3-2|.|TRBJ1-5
TGTGCCAGCAGCCAAGGGGCAGGGGATCAGCCCCAGCATTTT
CASSQGAGDQPQHF
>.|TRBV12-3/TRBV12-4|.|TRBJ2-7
TGTGCCAGCAGCCCGGGTCCATACGAGCAGTACTTC
CASSPGPYEQYF
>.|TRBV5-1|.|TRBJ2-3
TGCGCCAGCAGCTTGGAGGGGCAGGCCAGCACAGATACGCAGTATTTT
CASSLEGQASTDTQYF
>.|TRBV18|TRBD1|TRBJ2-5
TGTGCCAGCTCACCGGGACAGGGGAGAGAGACCCAGTACTTC
CASSPGQGRETQYF
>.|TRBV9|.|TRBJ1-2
TGTGCCAGCAGCCGGGACACCCTTAACTATGGCTACACCTTC
CASSRDTLNYGYTF
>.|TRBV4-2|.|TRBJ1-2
TGTGCCAGCAGCCAACCTGAGAACCCATATGGCTACACCTTC
CASSQPENPYGYTF
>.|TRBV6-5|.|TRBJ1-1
TGTGCCAGCAGTCCTGGGGCCACTGAAGCTTTCTTT
CASSPGATEAFF
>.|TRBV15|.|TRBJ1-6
TGTGCCACCAGCAGCCCAGGGAATTCACCCCTCCACTTT
CATSSPGNSPLHF
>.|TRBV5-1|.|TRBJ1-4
TGCGCCATACACAGGGCCACTAATGAAAAACTGTTTTTT
CAIHRATNEKLFF
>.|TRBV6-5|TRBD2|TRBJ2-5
TGTGCCAGCAGTTACTCGGTTCGGGGGGAGGAGACCCAGTACTTC
CASSYSVRGEETQYF
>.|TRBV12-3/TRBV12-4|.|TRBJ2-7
TGTGCCAGCAGTTTTAGCTACGAGCAGTACTTC
CASSFSYEQYF
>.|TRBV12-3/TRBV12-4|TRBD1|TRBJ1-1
TGTGCCAGCAGCCGACAGGGCACTGAAGCTTTCTTT
CASSRQGTEAFF
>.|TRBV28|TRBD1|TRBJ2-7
TGTGCCAGCAGTGACTGGGACAGGGGGATCGGCGAGCAGTACTTC
CASSDWDRGIGEQYF
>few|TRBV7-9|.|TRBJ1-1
TGTGCCAGCAGCTTAGCCGCGACGACGGGGATGAACACTGAAGCTTTCTTT
CASSLAATTGMNTEAFF
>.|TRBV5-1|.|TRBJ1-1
TGCGCCAGCAGCTTGGAAGAGAGGACTGAAGCTTTCTTT
CASSLEERTEAFF
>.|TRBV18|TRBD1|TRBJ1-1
TGTGCCAGCTCACTTTGGACAGGGGTCTCCACTGAAGCTTTCTTT
CASSLWTGVSTEAFF
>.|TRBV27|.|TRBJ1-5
TGTGCCAGCAGTTTTTTGCCGTTTAGCAATCAGCCTCAGCATTTT
CASSFLPFSNQPQHF
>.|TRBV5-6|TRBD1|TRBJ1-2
TGTGCCAGCAGCTTGGCGGACAGGGCCTATGGCTACACCTTC
CASSLADRAYGYTF
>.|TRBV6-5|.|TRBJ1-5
TGTGCCAGCGGACTGGGTCTCCTTGTCAATCAGCCCCAGCATTTT
CASGLGLLVNQPQHF
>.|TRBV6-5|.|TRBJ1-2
TGTGCCAGCAGGCAGGCCGGGGGGTATGGCTACACCTTC
CASRQAGGYGYTF
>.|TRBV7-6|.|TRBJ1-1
TGTGCCAGCAGCTTAGGGGGGGTTCGGCCTGAAGCTTTCTTT
CASSLGGVRPEAFF
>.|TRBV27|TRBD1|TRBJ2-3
TGTGCCAGCAGTCCCCGGGACAGGGGCACAGATACGCAGTATTTT
CASSPRDRGTDTQYF
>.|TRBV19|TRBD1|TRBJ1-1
TGTGCCAGTAGTGCCCGACAGGGGAACACTGAAGCTTTCTTT
CASSARQGNTEAFF
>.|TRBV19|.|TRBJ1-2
TGTGCCAGTACCATGGTGGGGGGAAGGTATGGCTACACCTTC
CASTMVGGRYGYTF
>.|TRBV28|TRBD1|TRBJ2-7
TGTGCCAGCACTTACCGTGGATCCCGACAGGGAAGGACCTACGAGCAGTACTTC
CASTYRGSRQGRTYEQYF
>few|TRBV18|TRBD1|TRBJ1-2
TGTGCCAGCGACGGACAGGGCCAATCGTATGGCTACACCTTC
CASDGQGQSYGYTF
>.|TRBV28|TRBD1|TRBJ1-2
TGTGCCAGCAGTCCAAGGGGGACAGGGTGGAACTATGGCTACACCTTC
CASSPRGTGWNYGYTF
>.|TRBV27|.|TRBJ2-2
TGTGCCAGCAGTTTAAAGGGGTCGAACACCGGGGAGCTGTTTTTT
CASSLKGSNTGELFF
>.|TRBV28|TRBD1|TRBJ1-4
TGTGCCAGCAGTTCGGGACAGGGACGGCAAAAACTGTTTTTT
CASSSGQGRQKLFF
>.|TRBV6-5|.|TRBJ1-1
TGTGCCAGCAGCCCCGGTATACAGGGAGCTGAAGCTTTCTTT
CASSPGIQGAEAFF
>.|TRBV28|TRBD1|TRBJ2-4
TGTGCCAGCACCCCGGGACAGGGGGCGGACATTCAGTACTTC
CASTPGQGADIQYF
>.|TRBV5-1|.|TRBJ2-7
TGCGCCAGCAGCCATCTATACAGTCTCGGCTACGAGCAGTACTTC
CASSHLYSLGYEQYF
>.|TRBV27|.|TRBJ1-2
TGTGCCAGCAGTTTTAAGGGGGAGTATGGCTACACCTTC
CASSFKGEYGYTF
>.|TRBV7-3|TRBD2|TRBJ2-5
TGTGCCAGCAGCTTAAAACTAGCGGGGGGCCCGGGGCAAGAGACCCAGTACTTC
CASSLKLAGGPGQETQYF
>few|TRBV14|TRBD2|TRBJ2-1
TGTGCCAGCAGCACTTCCGGGACTAGCGGGAGAAATGAGCAGTTCTTC
CASSTSGTSGRNEQFF
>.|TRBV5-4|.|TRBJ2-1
TGTGCCAGCAGCTTGGTAGCGGAGAGCTCCTACAATGAGCAGTTCTTC
CASSLVAESSYNEQFF
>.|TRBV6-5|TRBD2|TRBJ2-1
TGTGCCAGCAGTAATCGGAGGGAGGGCGAGCAGTTCTTC
CASSNRREGEQFF
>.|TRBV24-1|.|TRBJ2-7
TGTGCCACCAGTATGGGGAGACTCGATTCCTACGAGCAGTACTTC
CATSMGRLDSYEQYF
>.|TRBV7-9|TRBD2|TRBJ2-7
TGTGCCAGCAGCTTATACACGCCTAGCGGAAAGCTTTACGAGCAGTACTTC
CASSLYTPSGKLYEQYF
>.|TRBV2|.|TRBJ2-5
TGTGCCAGCAGTGAATCTCTAGGGGGAGAGACCCAGTACTTC
CASSESLGGETQYF
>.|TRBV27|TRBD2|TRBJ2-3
TGTGCCAGCAGTTTCGCGGGGGGGACAGATACGCAGTATTTT
CASSFAGGTDTQYF
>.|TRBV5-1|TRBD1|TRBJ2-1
TGCGCCAGCAGCCGAACAGGACAGGGGCGGCCTGACAATGAGCAGTTCTTC
CASSRTGQGRPDNEQFF
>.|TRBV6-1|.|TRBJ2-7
TGTGCCAGCAGTGACCAAACCTACGAGCAGTACTTC
CASSDQTYEQYF